This is a list of T cell receptor beta chains from one sample in a study of cytomegalovirus exposure and HLA in healthy donors. TCRdb keeps only in-frame clones here, not all; method: immunoSEQ multiplex PCR. The sample shows about 160,000 clones, over 60% of them seen only once. Material for sequencing was PBMCs. The receptors here all came from a woman aged 40-49 years in good health and CMV-seronegative. Both conserved end residues are part of each CDR3. A D gene is named only where the DNA matches it firmly. Size tells how often a clone was seen (once, few, many) or the class of an expanded clone, and some rows leave it out.

J gene: TRBJ1-6; V gene: TRBV7-6; clone size: NA; D gene: NA; CDR3 protein: CASSSDEGTPLHF; CDR3 DNA: TGTGCCAGCAGCTCGGACGAGGGGACACCTCTCCACTTT
J gene: TRBJ2-3; V gene: TRBV5-1; clone size: NA; D gene: NA; CDR3 protein: CASSPGGPGGTDTQYF; CDR3 DNA: TGCGCCAGCAGCCCGGGAGGACCAGGGGGCACAGATACGCAGTATTTT
J gene: TRBJ2-2; V gene: TRBV5-6; clone size: few; D gene: TRBD2; CDR3 protein: CASSELAGGPNTGELFF; CDR3 DNA: TGTGCCAGCTCCGAACTAGCGGGGGGGCCGAACACCGGGGAGCTGTTTTTT
J gene: TRBJ2-1; V gene: TRBV27; clone size: NA; D gene: NA; CDR3 protein: CASSSTPPGWSYNEQFF; CDR3 DNA: TGTGCCAGCAGTTCCACCCCACCGGGTTGGTCCTACAATGAGCAGTTCTTC
J gene: TRBJ1-1; V gene: TRBV29-1; clone size: NA; D gene: NA; CDR3 protein: CSATPTAEAFF; CDR3 DNA: TGCAGCGCCACCCCAACAGCCGAAGCTTTCTTT
J gene: TRBJ1-1; V gene: TRBV6-1; clone size: NA; D gene: NA; CDR3 protein: CASSEAWWITLRVNTEAFF; CDR3 DNA: TGTGCCAGCAGTGAAGCGTGGTGGATAACACTACGGGTAAACACTGAAGCTTTCTTT
J gene: TRBJ1-4; V gene: TRBV6-5; clone size: NA; D gene: TRBD1; CDR3 protein: CASSYLGQGGEKLFF; CDR3 DNA: TGTGCCAGCAGTTACCTGGGACAGGGTGGTGAAAAACTGTTTTTT
J gene: TRBJ1-2; V gene: TRBV5-1; clone size: NA; D gene: NA; CDR3 protein: CAIENRDPPYGYTF; CDR3 DNA: TGCGCCATTGAAAACAGGGACCCACCCTATGGCTACACCTTC
J gene: TRBJ1-2; V gene: TRBV5-1; clone size: once; D gene: TRBD1; CDR3 protein: CASSVGQAHDYGYTF; CDR3 DNA: TGCGCCAGCAGCGTAGGACAGGCCCACGACTATGGCTACACCTTC
J gene: TRBJ2-2; V gene: TRBV25-1; clone size: NA; D gene: NA; CDR3 protein: CASAGARAGELFF; CDR3 DNA: TGTGCCAGCGCAGGGGCTAGGGCCGGGGAGCTGTTTTTT
J gene: TRBJ1-6; V gene: TRBV28; clone size: NA; D gene: NA; CDR3 protein: CASSLSQSNSPLHF; CDR3 DNA: TGTGCCAGCAGTTTGTCCCAATCTAATTCACCCCTCCACTTT
J gene: TRBJ2-7; V gene: TRBV6-6; clone size: NA; D gene: TRBD1; CDR3 protein: CASSEQGFSYEQYF; CDR3 DNA: TGTGCCAGCAGCGAACAGGGGTTCTCCTACGAGCAGTACTTC
J gene: TRBJ2-7; V gene: TRBV2; clone size: NA; D gene: TRBD1; CDR3 protein: CASSEQGQGYEQYF; CDR3 DNA: TGTGCCAGCAGCGAACAGGGGCAAGGCTACGAGCAGTACTTC
J gene: TRBJ2-2; V gene: TRBV11-3; clone size: once; D gene: TRBD2; CDR3 protein: CASTLPRTSGGCGELFF; CDR3 DNA: TGTGCCAGCACCCTACCCAGGACTAGCGGGGGGTGCGGGGAGCTGTTTTTT
J gene: TRBJ1-1; V gene: TRBV2; clone size: NA; D gene: NA; CDR3 protein: CASSESGHKRDGTEAFF; CDR3 DNA: TGTGCCAGCAGTGAATCCGGACACAAACGAGACGGCACTGAAGCTTTCTTT
J gene: TRBJ2-3; V gene: TRBV5-1; clone size: NA; D gene: TRBD2; CDR3 protein: CASSTGTRRAVTDTQYF; CDR3 DNA: TGCGCCAGCAGCACCGGGACTAGAAGGGCGGTGACAGATACGCAGTATTTT
J gene: TRBJ1-5; V gene: TRBV27; clone size: NA; D gene: NA; CDR3 protein: CASSSLFIDSNQPQHF; CDR3 DNA: TGTGCCAGCAGTTCCCTATTCATCGATAGCAATCAGCCCCAGCATTTT
J gene: TRBJ1-1; V gene: TRBV9; clone size: few; D gene: NA; CDR3 protein: CASSPSTGGAEAFF; CDR3 DNA: TGTGCCAGCAGCCCGTCAACCGGGGGAGCCGAAGCTTTCTTT
J gene: TRBJ1-2; V gene: TRBV19; clone size: few; D gene: NA; CDR3 protein: CASSIGPERRGYTF; CDR3 DNA: TGTGCCAGTAGTATAGGTCCCGAGCGGCGTGGCTACACCTTC
J gene: TRBJ1-1; V gene: TRBV9; clone size: NA; D gene: TRBD1; CDR3 protein: CASSATGVNTEAFF; CDR3 DNA: TGTGCCAGCAGCGCGACAGGGGTAAACACTGAAGCTTTCTTT
J gene: TRBJ1-5; V gene: TRBV28; clone size: NA; D gene: NA; CDR3 protein: CASSSGQHGQPQHF; CDR3 DNA: TGTGCCAGCAGTTCCGGACAGCATGGTCAGCCCCAGCATTTT
J gene: TRBJ2-2; V gene: TRBV6-1; clone size: NA; D gene: TRBD2; CDR3 protein: CAPGASGGFGGELFF; CDR3 DNA: TGTGCCCCGGGGGCTAGCGGGGGTTTTGGCGGGGAGCTGTTTTTT